A selection of T cell receptor beta chains follows, all from one sample in a study of beta chain features in type 1 diabetes. The repertoire was sequenced with immunoSEQ multiplex PCR; TCRdb's copy has only in-frame clones and lacks some. This sample has about 340,000 clones; approximately 15% occur once, and the top ten carry over 0.014%. The sequenced sample was naive CD4+ T cells from blood. These receptors originate from a young woman with type 1 diabetes. Both conserved end residues are part of each CDR3. A D gene is named only where the DNA matches it firmly. Clone sizes are given selectively: once, few, many, or a class where the clone is expanded.

clone size	V gene	D gene	CDR3 length	J gene	CDR3 DNA	CDR3 protein
few	TRBV9	.	17	TRBJ2-3	TGTGCCAGCAGCGTAGCTGGACACCTAATGGCCCCAGATACGCAGTATTTT	CASSVAGHLMAPDTQYF
.	TRBV20-1	TRBD2	11	TRBJ2-1	TGCACTAGCGGGAGAGGGGATGAGCAGTTCTTC	CTSGRGDEQFF
.	TRBV9	TRBD1	15	TRBJ1-2	TGTGCCAGCAGCGAAGGGACAGGGCACACCTATGGCTACACCTTC	CASSEGTGHTYGYTF
few	TRBV4-3	TRBD1	15	TRBJ2-3	TGCGCCAGCAGCCAAGAGGTAACAGGGGGAGATACGCAGTATTTT	CASSQEVTGGDTQYF
.	TRBV7-9	TRBD1	14	TRBJ1-4	TGTGCCAGCAGCCAGGGACAGGGCAATGAAAAACTGTTTTTT	CASSQGQGNEKLFF
.	TRBV27	.	14	TRBJ2-5	TGTGCCAGCAGTCCGGGGAGGATTCGGGAGACCCAGTACTTC	CASSPGRIRETQYF
few	TRBV10-3	TRBD2	16	TRBJ2-1	TGTGCCATCAGTCAATTTTCTAGCGGGAGTATCAATGAGCAGTTCTTC	CAISQFSSGSINEQFF
.	TRBV2	.	14	TRBJ1-1	TGTGCCAGCAGTGAAAGGACTATGAACACTGAAGCTTTCTTT	CASSERTMNTEAFF
few	TRBV5-1	.	13	TRBJ2-1	TGCGCCAGCAGCTTGGTGCAGGGCTATGAGCAGTTCTTC	CASSLVQGYEQFF
.	TRBV28	.	14	TRBJ1-1	TGTGCCAGCAGTTTACATCCAGGGGAAACTGAAGCTTTCTTT	CASSLHPGETEAFF
.	TRBV7-2	.	13	TRBJ1-2	TGTGCCAGCAGCGTTGACAGGAACTATGGCTACACCTTC	CASSVDRNYGYTF
.	TRBV5-4	.	13	TRBJ1-1	TGTGCCAGCAGCCCGGACAGTAACACTGAAGCTTTCTTT	CASSPDSNTEAFF
.	TRBV9	.	17	TRBJ1-1	TGTGCCAGCAGCGTAGCTACGGGATGGCACCAGAACACTGAAGCTTTCTTT	CASSVATGWHQNTEAFF
few	TRBV11-2	.	15	TRBJ1-1	TGTGCCAGCAGCTCTGGACAGACTTTGAACACTGAAGCTTTCTTT	CASSSGQTLNTEAFF
.	TRBV6-5	.	13	TRBJ1-3	TGTGCCAGCAGTCAGACCTTAAGGGGCACCATATATTTT	CASSQTLRGTIYF
few	TRBV19	TRBD1	15	TRBJ1-2	TGTGCCAGTAGTATACCGGGACAGCCTGTCTATGGCTACACCTTC	CASSIPGQPVYGYTF
few	TRBV9	TRBD1	14	TRBJ2-1	TGTGCCAGCAGCGTCGGGACAGTTGACAATGAGCAGTTCTTC	CASSVGTVDNEQFF
few	TRBV14	.	12	TRBJ1-3	TGTGCCAGCAGCCAAGCACGAGGCACCATATATTTT	CASSQARGTIYF
few	TRBV27	.	15	TRBJ1-1	TGTGCCAGCAGTCTATCAAACGGGGGACGCACTGAAGCTTTCTTT	CASSLSNGGRTEAFF
.	TRBV28	.	14	TRBJ2-3	TGTGCCAGCAGTCAACAGGGTGCAAGGGATACGCAGTATTTT	CASSQQGARDTQYF
few	TRBV11-2	TRBD2	15	TRBJ2-1	TGTGCCAGCAGCTCCGGACTAGGATTCGTAAATGAGCAGTTCTTC	CASSSGLGFVNEQFF
.	TRBV6-5	TRBD1	14	TRBJ1-1	TGTGCCAGCAGGCGAGGGGGCTCGAACACTGAAGCTTTCTTT	CASRRGGSNTEAFF
few	TRBV5-1	TRBD2	20	TRBJ2-5	TGCGCCAGCAGCTTGGACCCTCCCTGGTTTGGCGGGAGGGTCGGGGAGACCCAGTACTTC	CASSLDPPWFGGRVGETQYF
.	TRBV5-1	.	17	TRBJ1-4	TGCGCCAGCAAACCCGGCCGACAGTCCACAAAGGAGGAAAAACTGTTTTTT	CASKPGRQSTKEEKLFF
few	TRBV4-2	.	14	TRBJ1-5	TGTGCCAGCAGCCAAGGATTAGCCGATCAGCCCCAGCATTTT	CASSQGLADQPQHF
few	TRBV12-5	TRBD1	16	TRBJ2-2	TGTGCTAGTGGGGGGTGGACAGGATTGAACACCGGGGAGCTGTTTTTT	CASGGWTGLNTGELFF
few	TRBV30	.	12	TRBJ1-5	TGTGCCTGGAGTGCTCGGGGGCAGCCCCAGCATTTT	CAWSARGQPQHF
few	TRBV7-2	TRBD2	16	TRBJ2-5	TGTGCCAGCAGCCCACCTAGGACTAGCGGGTTGGAGACCCAGTACTTC	CASSPPRTSGLETQYF
.	TRBV15	TRBD1	18	TRBJ1-2	TGTGCCACCAGCAGAAAGATTACGACAGGGGTTACAGGCTATGGCTACACCTTC	CATSRKITTGVTGYGYTF
.	TRBV6-5	.	15	TRBJ2-3	TGTGCCAGCAGCCGACTTGGGGGGAGTCCGGGTACGCAGTATTTT	CASSRLGGSPGTQYF
few	TRBV14	TRBD2	15	TRBJ2-1	TGTGCCAGCAGCCGGACTAGCGGGGCCTACAATGAGCAGTTCTTC	CASSRTSGAYNEQFF
.	TRBV5-1	.	14	TRBJ2-3	TGCGCCAGCAGCTTGAGCGAGAGCACAGATACGCAGTATTTT	CASSLSESTDTQYF
few	TRBV18	.	13	TRBJ1-2	TGTGCCAGCTCACCGGAAGCCACGCGGGGCTACACCTTC	CASSPEATRGYTF
.	TRBV18	TRBD2	16	TRBJ2-2	TGTGCCAGCTCACCGCCTAGCGGGAGAGGGACCGGGGAGCTGTTTTTT	CASSPPSGRGTGELFF
few	TRBV7-2	.	16	TRBJ2-1	TGTGCCAGCAGCTCCCCGACAGTAAATTCTTACAATGAGCAGTTCTTC	CASSSPTVNSYNEQFF
few	TRBV14	TRBD1	13	TRBJ1-2	TGTGCCAGCACCCCATTAGTAGGGGGCGGCTACACCTTC	CASTPLVGGGYTF
few	TRBV4-1	TRBD2	16	TRBJ2-1	TGCGCCAGCAGCCAAGAGGGACTAGCGGGAGTCAATGAGCAGTTCTTC	CASSQEGLAGVNEQFF
.	TRBV29-1	TRBD1	13	TRBJ2-3	TGCAGCGTTGGGGGACAGGGCACAGATACGCAGTATTTT	CSVGGQGTDTQYF
.	TRBV5-4	TRBD1	15	TRBJ1-1	TGTGCCAGCAGCTCCGGGGGACAGGCGAACACTGAAGCTTTCTTT	CASSSGGQANTEAFF
.	TRBV5-1	TRBD2	14	TRBJ2-7	TGCGCCAGCAGCCCAACTAGCGGGAGTGTCGAGCAGTACTTC	CASSPTSGSVEQYF
.	TRBV11-2	TRBD1	13	TRBJ2-2	TGTGCCAGCAGCTCCCAGGGGGCCGGGGAGCTGTTTTTT	CASSSQGAGELFF
few	TRBV29-1	.	14	TRBJ2-1	TGCAGCGTTGAGGGAAGCGGCCCCTACAATGAGCAGTTCTTC	CSVEGSGPYNEQFF
.	TRBV7-7	TRBD2	18	TRBJ2-1	TGTGCCAGCAGCTTGGACGCACGGATAGCGGGAGGGCCCAATGAGCAGTTCTTC	CASSLDARIAGGPNEQFF
.	TRBV5-1	.	13	TRBJ2-1	TGCGCCAGCAAATCCTTCGGGATAAGCGAGCAGTTCTTC	CASKSFGISEQFF
.	TRBV28	.	14	TRBJ2-1	TGTGCCAGCATCTTTACCGGCGGATACAATGAGCAGTTCTTC	CASIFTGGYNEQFF
few	TRBV28	.	15	TRBJ2-7	TGTGCCAGCAGTTCCCCAACACAGGGCTCCTACGAGCAGTACTTC	CASSSPTQGSYEQYF
.	TRBV7-2	.	13	TRBJ1-2	TGTGCCAGCAGCACAGACGGACAGTATGGCTACACCTTC	CASSTDGQYGYTF
many	TRBV29-1	.	12	TRBJ2-1	TGCAGCGTTGCGTTACAGGGTAATCATCAGTTCTTC	CSVALQGNHQFF
few	TRBV28	TRBD2	15	TRBJ2-7	TGTGCCAGCAGTTTACCTAGCGGGAGCTCCTACGAGCAGTACTTC	CASSLPSGSSYEQYF